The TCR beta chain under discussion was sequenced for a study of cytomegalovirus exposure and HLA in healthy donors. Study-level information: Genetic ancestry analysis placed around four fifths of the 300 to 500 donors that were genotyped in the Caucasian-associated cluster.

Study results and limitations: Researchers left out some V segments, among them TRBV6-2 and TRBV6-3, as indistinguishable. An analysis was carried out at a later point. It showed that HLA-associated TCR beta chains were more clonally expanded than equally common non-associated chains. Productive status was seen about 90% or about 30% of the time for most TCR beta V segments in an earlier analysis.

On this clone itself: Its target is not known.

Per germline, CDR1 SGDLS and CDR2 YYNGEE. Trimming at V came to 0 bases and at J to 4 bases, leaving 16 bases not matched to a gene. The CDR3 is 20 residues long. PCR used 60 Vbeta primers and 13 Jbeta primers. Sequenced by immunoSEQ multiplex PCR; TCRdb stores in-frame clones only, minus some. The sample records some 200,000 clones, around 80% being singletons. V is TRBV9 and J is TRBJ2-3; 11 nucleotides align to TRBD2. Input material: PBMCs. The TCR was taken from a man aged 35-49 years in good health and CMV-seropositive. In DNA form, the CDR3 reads TGTGCCAGCAGCGTAGCGGGGGTAGCGGGGGGGGTCCCGGAGGCAGATACGCAGTATTTT. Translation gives CASSVAGVAGGVPEADTQYF.